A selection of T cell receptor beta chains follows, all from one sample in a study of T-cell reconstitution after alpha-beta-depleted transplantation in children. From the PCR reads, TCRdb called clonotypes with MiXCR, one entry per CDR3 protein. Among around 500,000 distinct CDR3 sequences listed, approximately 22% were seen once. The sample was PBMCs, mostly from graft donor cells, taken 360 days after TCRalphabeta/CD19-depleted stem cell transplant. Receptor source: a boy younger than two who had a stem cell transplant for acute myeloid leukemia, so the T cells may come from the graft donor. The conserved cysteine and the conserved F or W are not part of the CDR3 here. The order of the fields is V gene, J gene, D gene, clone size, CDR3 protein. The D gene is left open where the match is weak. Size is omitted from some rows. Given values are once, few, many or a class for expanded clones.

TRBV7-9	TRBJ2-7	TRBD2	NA	ASSPTPGLADYEQY
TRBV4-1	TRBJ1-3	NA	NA	ASSNHRPSGNTIY
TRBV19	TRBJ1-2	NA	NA	ASSTGTLEFDGYT
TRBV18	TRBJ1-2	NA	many	ASSPPTGANYGYT
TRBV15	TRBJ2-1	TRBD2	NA	ATSNRLAGGNEQF
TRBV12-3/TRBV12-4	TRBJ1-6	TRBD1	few	ASSSGQGFSPLH
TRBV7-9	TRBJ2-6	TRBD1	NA	ASSPRDRDTGANVLT
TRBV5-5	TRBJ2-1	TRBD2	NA	ASSRKSGDSSYNEQF
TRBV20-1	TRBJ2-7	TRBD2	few	SAPRSGGNYEQY
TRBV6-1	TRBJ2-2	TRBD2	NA	ASSEKAGGPWYTGELF
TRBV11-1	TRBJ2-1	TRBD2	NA	ASSFFVGELALRPSYNEQF
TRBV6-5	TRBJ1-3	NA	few	ASSYSKRQGGNTIY
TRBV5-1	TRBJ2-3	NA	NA	ASSFPQGLGADTQY
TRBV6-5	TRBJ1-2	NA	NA	ASSSTTETIYGYT
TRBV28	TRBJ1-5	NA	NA	ASREDVQPQH
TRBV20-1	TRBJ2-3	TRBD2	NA	SAMLAGGPPTDTQY